The rows below give T cell receptor beta chains drawn from one sample of a study of blood T cell repertoires in COVID-19. The protocol was immunoSEQ multiplex PCR, while the TCRdb copy is restricted to in-frame clones and leaves out a portion. This sample has some 120,000 clones, with roughly 84% found just once. Material: peripheral blood. All receptors come from a woman aged 25-40 years who had recovered from COVID-19. Each CDR3 is given with its conserved first and last residue. The D gene is left open where the match is weak. Where a row states a size, it is once, few, many or the class of an expanded clone; other rows omit it.

TRBV7-2	TRBJ2-1	.	TRBD2	CASSLTGGDNEQFF	TGTGCCAGCAGCTTGACGGGGGGAGACAATGAGCAGTTCTTC
TRBV30	TRBJ1-2	.	TRBD1	CAWSAGTGASGYTF	TGTGCCTGGAGTGCCGGGACAGGGGCTAGTGGCTACACCTTC
TRBV19	TRBJ2-5	.	TRBD1	CASSIARGSETQYF	TGTGCCAGTAGTATAGCCAGGGGGTCAGAGACCCAGTACTTC
TRBV13	TRBJ2-1	.	.	CASSRRRDSNNEQFF	TGTGCCAGCAGCAGAAGAAGGGACTCAAACAATGAGCAGTTCTTC
TRBV5-4	TRBJ2-1	.	TRBD2	CASSLGGAGGPNEQFF	TGTGCCAGCAGCTTGGGGGGAGCGGGAGGGCCCAATGAGCAGTTCTTC
TRBV5-8	TRBJ2-5	.	TRBD2	CASSYGLAGVLSVKAQYF	TGTGCCAGCAGCTACGGACTAGCGGGAGTCTTGTCCGTAAAGGCCCAGTACTTC
TRBV5-6	TRBJ1-4	.	.	CASSLEAGAVPNEKLFF	TGTGCCAGCAGCTTGGAGGCAGGGGCGGTTCCTAATGAAAAACTGTTTTTT
TRBV14	TRBJ1-1	.	.	CASSHYTGTSYTEAFF	TGTGCCAGCAGCCATTACACCGGGACAAGTTACACTGAAGCTTTCTTT
TRBV27	TRBJ2-2	.	TRBD1	CASSFGTGGATGELFF	TGTGCCAGCAGTTTCGGGACAGGGGGGGCCACCGGGGAGCTGTTTTTT
TRBV7-6	TRBJ1-1	.	.	CASSGLGPYTEAFF	TGTGCCAGCAGCGGACTCGGCCCCTACACTGAAGCTTTCTTT
TRBV9	TRBJ1-2	once	TRBD1	CASSALGGQRWDYGYTF	TGTGCCAGCAGCGCCCTCGGGGGACAGCGGTGGGACTATGGCTACACCTTC
TRBV2	TRBJ2-7	.	TRBD2	CASRPTSGGENRYEQYF	TGTGCCAGCAGGCCGACTAGCGGGGGGGAAAACCGCTACGAGCAGTACTTC
TRBV5-4	TRBJ2-7	once	TRBD2	CASSLGGGGSEQYF	TGTGCCAGCAGCTTGGGCGGGGGGGGCAGCGAGCAGTACTTC
TRBV9	TRBJ1-5	.	.	CASSVEGRRDQPQHF	TGTGCCAGCAGCGTAGAGGGAAGGCGGGATCAGCCCCAGCATTTT
TRBV5-1	TRBJ2-5	.	.	CASSLVAGTYQETQYF	TGCGCCAGCAGCTTGGTGGCAGGAACCTACCAAGAGACCCAGTACTTC
TRBV9	TRBJ1-1	.	TRBD1	CASSVTGERPEAFF	TGTGCCAGCAGCGTCACAGGGGAGAGGCCTGAAGCTTTCTTT
TRBV9	TRBJ2-1	once	TRBD2	CASSPGGTSGRRNEQFF	TGTGCCAGCAGCCCGGGGGGAACTAGCGGGAGGAGGAATGAGCAGTTCTTC
TRBV19	TRBJ2-1	.	TRBD2	CASSKPGLADEQFF	TGTGCCAGTTCCAAGCCGGGACTAGCGGATGAGCAGTTCTTC
TRBV7-8	TRBJ2-1	.	TRBD2	CASTEGRATSGARSYNEQFF	TGTGCCAGCACCGAGGGCCGAGCGACTAGCGGGGCACGCTCCTACAATGAGCAGTTCTTC
TRBV7-8	TRBJ1-5	.	TRBD1	CASSIQGIQPQHF	TGTGCCAGCAGCATACAGGGGATCCAGCCCCAGCATTTT
TRBV27	TRBJ2-2	.	TRBD1	CASRGQGATGELFF	TGTGCCAGCAGAGGACAGGGGGCAACCGGGGAGCTGTTTTTT
TRBV28	TRBJ1-1	.	TRBD1	CASSFGGQGHEAFF	TGTGCCAGCAGTTTTGGGGGACAGGGCCACGAAGCTTTCTTT
TRBV6-7	TRBJ2-2	few	TRBD2	CASSVLGAGAGELFF	TGTGCCAGCAGCGTTTTAGGGGCGGGAGCCGGGGAGCTGTTTTTT
TRBV30	TRBJ1-6	.	.	CAWSVRGYKDRSPLHF	TGTGCCTGGAGTGTACGGGGATATAAGGATCGTTCACCCCTCCACTTT
TRBV7-6	TRBJ1-6	.	.	CASSFAPGTSSSYNSPLHF	TGTGCCAGCAGCTTTGCCCCCGGGACATCGAGCTCCTATAATTCACCCCTCCACTTT
TRBV18	TRBJ2-2	.	TRBD2	CASSLLAGTNTGELFF	TGTGCCAGCTCACTCCTAGCGGGAACGAACACCGGGGAGCTGTTTTTT
TRBV29-1	TRBJ1-2	.	TRBD1	CSVGQGNYGYTF	TGCAGCGTCGGACAGGGGAACTATGGCTACACCTTC
TRBV7-9	TRBJ2-7	.	TRBD1	CASSARGGQGDLREQYF	TGTGCCAGCAGCGCACGCGGCGGGCAGGGGGATCTGAGGGAGCAGTACTTC
TRBV15	TRBJ2-5	.	TRBD2	CATSRDGLGSETQYF	TGTGCCACCAGCAGAGACGGACTAGGCAGCGAGACCCAGTACTTC
TRBV7-9	TRBJ2-2	.	.	CASPPGRQGLVAGELFF	TGTGCCAGTCCCCCGGGGAGACAGGGACTGGTCGCCGGGGAGCTGTTTTTT
TRBV9	TRBJ1-1	.	.	CASSVALNMNTEAFF	TGTGCCAGCAGCGTAGCTCTAAATATGAACACTGAAGCTTTCTTT
TRBV5-1	TRBJ1-2	.	TRBD1	CASSLEGAIYGYTF	TGCGCCAGCAGCTTGGAGGGGGCGATCTATGGCTACACCTTC
TRBV14	TRBJ1-2	.	.	CASSQDVQGFGYTF	TGTGCCAGCAGCCAAGACGTACAGGGCTTTGGCTACACCTTC
TRBV9	TRBJ2-2	.	.	CASSVEWQSTGELFF	TGTGCCAGCAGCGTAGAGTGGCAGTCCACCGGGGAGCTGTTTTTT
TRBV14	TRBJ2-3	.	TRBD2	CASSRRTSGSTDTQYF	TGTGCCAGCAGCCGAAGGACTAGCGGAAGCACAGATACGCAGTATTTT
TRBV27	TRBJ1-1	.	TRBD1	CASSPTGPNTEAFF	TGTGCCAGCAGCCCGACAGGGCCGAACACTGAAGCTTTCTTT
TRBV29-1	TRBJ2-3	.	TRBD2	CSVEDTKLAGVKGDTQYF	TGCAGCGTTGAAGATACCAAACTAGCGGGAGTCAAGGGCGATACGCAGTATTTT
TRBV7-2	TRBJ1-2	.	.	CASTVTGSSEGYTF	TGTGCCAGCACCGTAACAGGATCCTCGGAGGGCTACACCTTC
TRBV7-8	TRBJ2-1	.	TRBD2	CASSLASRTSGVEQFF	TGTGCCAGCAGCTTAGCGTCGAGGACTAGCGGGGTTGAGCAGTTCTTC
TRBV2	TRBJ1-1	.	.	CASSDQLGGTEAFF	TGTGCCAGCAGTGACCAGCTCGGGGGCACTGAAGCTTTCTTT
TRBV27	TRBJ2-3	.	.	CASSRWTDSLTYTDTQYF	TGTGCCAGCAGTCGATGGACAGACAGCTTGACGTACACAGATACGCAGTATTTT
TRBV27	TRBJ2-7	.	.	CASSLGSTGRSYEQYF	TGTGCCAGCAGTTTGGGTTCGACAGGTCGAAGCTACGAGCAGTACTTC
TRBV19	TRBJ2-2	.	TRBD1	CASSTGTGGRELFF	TGTGCCAGTAGTACGGGGACAGGGGGCCGGGAGCTGTTTTTT
TRBV5-5	TRBJ1-6	.	TRBD1	CASSKYLIDRGQWNSPLHF	TGTGCCAGCAGCAAATACCTTATCGACAGGGGGCAATGGAATTCACCCCTCCACTTT
TRBV6-1	TRBJ2-4	.	.	CASSERGRTRDIQYF	TGTGCCAGCAGTGAACGAGGTCGGACGCGGGACATTCAGTACTTC